The sequence of this T cell receptor (beta chain) was determined in a study of T cell changes during pregnancy in multiple sclerosis (dated by TCRdb to the late 2010s). Context from the whole study: The study looked at changes in the T cell repertoire across pregnancy in women with multiple sclerosis.

The library was obtained by the immunoSEQ multiplex PCR assay. Sourced from immuneACCESS, this table was stored by TCRdb with only in-frame sequences that have V and J called. A share of the clones is absent; for the studies checked, an unresolved V gene accounts for under half, and the remainder has no known explanation. Across this sample there are 65,000 to 85,000 clones, with 94% seen only once. The top ten clonotypes cover around 0.91% of the sample. CDR3 length: 16 amino acids, cysteine to phenylalanine. The CDR3 DNA has 48 bases and is translated from base 1. As encoded in the germline V gene (reference sequence), CDR1 is SGHNT while CDR2 is YYREEE. V drops 4 bases and J drops 0 bases, leaving 14 bases in between. In the case of this clone: The antigen this receptor binds is unknown. No much larger clone exists at a distance of one base, and base qualities are not known.

The rearranged chain carries TRBV5-4 and TRBJ2-1, with the D gene not clear enough to name. The sequence was collected from a female donor in good health, enrolled as a control in a pregnancy study. Specimen: peripheral blood, collected in the second trimester of pregnancy. The CDR3 amino acid sequence is: CASSTTGDSSYNEQFF. The DNA sequence reads TGTGCCAGCAGCACGACTGGTGATAGCTCCTACAATGAGCAGTTCTTC.